This T cell receptor (beta chain) stems from a study of CXCR3-negative and CXCR3-positive naive CD8 T cells. The TRB cDNA libraries were prepared by 5' RACE with UMI labels. Following a re-call of the 5' RACE reads, TCRdb has one entry per CDR3 protein and lacks DNA. Its table lists tens of thousands of distinct CDR3 sequences. Per the germline V gene, CDR1 is LNHDA and CDR2 is SQIVND (reference sequence). This CDR3 is 15 amino acids long. This receptor was taken from a human donor in good health. Some clones in this sample may be carry-over from other donors' samples. The specimen sequenced was naive CXCR3- CD8+ T cells from blood. Subset denoted: CD45RO-CCR7+CD27+CD95- naive CD8+ T cells lacking CXCR3 (TNR3-). The chain joins TRBV19 to TRBJ2-3; lacking DNA, the TRBD1 call made by TCRdb goes unchecked. The CDR3 loop reads CASSITPSSTDTQYF.